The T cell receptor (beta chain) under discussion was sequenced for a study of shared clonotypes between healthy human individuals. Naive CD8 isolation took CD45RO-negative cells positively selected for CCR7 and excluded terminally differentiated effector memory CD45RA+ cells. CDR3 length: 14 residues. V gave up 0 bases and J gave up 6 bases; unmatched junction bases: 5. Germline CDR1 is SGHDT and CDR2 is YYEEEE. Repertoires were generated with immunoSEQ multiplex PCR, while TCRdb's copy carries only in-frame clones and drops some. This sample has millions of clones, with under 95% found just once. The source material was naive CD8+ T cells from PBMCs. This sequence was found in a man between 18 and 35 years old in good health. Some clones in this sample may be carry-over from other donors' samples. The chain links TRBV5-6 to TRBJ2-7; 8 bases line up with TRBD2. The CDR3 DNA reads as TGTGCCAGCAGCTTGGGGCGGGGGGCCGTCGAGCAGTACTTC. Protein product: CASSLGRGAVEQYF.